The clone carrying this TCR beta chain was detected ten times or more. This sample is drawn from a study of regulatory T cells in long-lasting Graves disease. For TCR beta, libraries came from iRepertoire HTBI primers and Arm-PCR of CDR3 regions. MiXCR was run by TCRdb on the multiplex PCR reads, yielding one entry per CDR3 protein. The sample shows around 500,000 distinct CDR3 sequences, about 15% of them seen only once. Time point meaning: newly diagnosed GD, antithyroid drugs for less than 3 months. Following extraction of RNA from PBMCs, that RNA was used to make the TCR library. This CDR3 comprises 14 residues. The germline gives CDR1 SGHTA, CDR2 FQGTGA. V dropped 5 bases and J dropped 3 bases, with 13 bases sitting between them. The same sample was also studied in work on T cells in Graves' hyperthyroidism and ophthalmopathy.

The TCR originated in a woman aged 40-65 years with Graves disease. The source was peripheral blood mononuclear cells (PBMCs), collected at new diagnosis, from a patient treated with antithyroid drugs. The V and J genes are TRBV7-3 and TRBJ2-5; perhaps TRBD1 as D (6 bases). The CDR3 nucleotides read TGTGCCAGCAGCCCCTCCCCAGGGGAAGAGACCCAGTACTTC. Its protein is CASSPSPGEETQYF.